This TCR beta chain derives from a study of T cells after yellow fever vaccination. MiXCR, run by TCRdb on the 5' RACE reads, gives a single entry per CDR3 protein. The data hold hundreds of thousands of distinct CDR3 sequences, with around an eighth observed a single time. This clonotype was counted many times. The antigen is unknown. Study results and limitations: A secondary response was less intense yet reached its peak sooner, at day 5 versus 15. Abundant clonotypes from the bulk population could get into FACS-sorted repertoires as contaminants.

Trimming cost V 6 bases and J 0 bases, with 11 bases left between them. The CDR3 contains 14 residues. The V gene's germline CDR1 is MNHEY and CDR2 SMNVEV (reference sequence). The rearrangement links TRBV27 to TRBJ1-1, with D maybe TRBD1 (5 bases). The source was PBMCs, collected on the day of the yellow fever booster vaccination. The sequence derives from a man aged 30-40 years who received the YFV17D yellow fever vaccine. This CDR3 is CASRPTGLNTEAFF. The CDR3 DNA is TGTGCCAGCAGGCCTACAGGCTTGAACACTGAAGCTTTCTTT.